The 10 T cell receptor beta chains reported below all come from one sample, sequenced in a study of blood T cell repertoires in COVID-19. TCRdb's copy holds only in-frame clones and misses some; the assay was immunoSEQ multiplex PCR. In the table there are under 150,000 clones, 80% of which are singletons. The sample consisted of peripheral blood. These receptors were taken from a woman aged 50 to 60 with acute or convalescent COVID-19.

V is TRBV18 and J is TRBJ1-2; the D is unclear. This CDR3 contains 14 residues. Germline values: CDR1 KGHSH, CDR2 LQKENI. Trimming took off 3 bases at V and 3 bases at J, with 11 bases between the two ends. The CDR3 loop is CASSPGREYYGYTF. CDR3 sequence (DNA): TGTGCCAGCTCACCCGGGCGGGAATACTATGGCTACACCTTC.

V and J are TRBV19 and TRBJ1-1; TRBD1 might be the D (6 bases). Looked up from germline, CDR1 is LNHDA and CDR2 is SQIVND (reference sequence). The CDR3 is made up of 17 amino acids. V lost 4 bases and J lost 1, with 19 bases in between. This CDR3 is CASSTGPSQGWNTEAFF. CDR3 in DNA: TGTGCCAGTAGTACAGGGCCATCCCAGGGGTGGAACACTGAAGCTTTCTTT. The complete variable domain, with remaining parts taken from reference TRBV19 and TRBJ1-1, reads DGGITQSPKYLFRKEGQNVTLSCEQNLNHDAMYWYRQDPGQGLRLIYYSQIVNDFQKGDIAEGYSVSREKKESFPLTVTSAQKNPTAFYLCASSTGPSQGWNTEAFFGQGTRLTVV.

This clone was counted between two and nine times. The CDR3: CASTGDTLYQETQYF. As DNA, the CDR3 is TGTGCCAGCACCGGGGACACCTTGTACCAAGAGACCCAGTACTTC. This sequence joins TRBV6-5 and TRBJ2-5, with D perhaps matching TRBD1 (6 bases). The CDR3 covers 15 residues. Germline CDR1 reads MNHEY; CDR2 reads SVGAGI. V lost 7 bases, J lost 0 bases, and 15 bases lay in between.

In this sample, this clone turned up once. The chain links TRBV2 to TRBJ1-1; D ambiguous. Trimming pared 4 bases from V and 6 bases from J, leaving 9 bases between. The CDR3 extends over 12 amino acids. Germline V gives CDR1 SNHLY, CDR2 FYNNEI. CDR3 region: CASSALTAEAFF. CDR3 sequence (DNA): TGTGCCAGCAGTGCCCTAACTGCTGAAGCTTTCTTT.

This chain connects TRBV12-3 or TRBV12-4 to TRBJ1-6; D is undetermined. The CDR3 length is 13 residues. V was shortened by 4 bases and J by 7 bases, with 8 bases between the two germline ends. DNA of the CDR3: TGTGCCAGCAGTTCAGATTGGAATTCACCCCTCCACTTT. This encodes CASSSDWNSPLHF.

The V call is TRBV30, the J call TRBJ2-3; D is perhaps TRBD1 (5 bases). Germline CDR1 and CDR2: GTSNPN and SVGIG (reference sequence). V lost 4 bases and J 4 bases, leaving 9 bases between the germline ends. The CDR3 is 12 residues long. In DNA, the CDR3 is TGTGCCTGGACAGGGTCGGCAGATACGCAGTATTTT. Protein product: CAWTGSADTQYF.

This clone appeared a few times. The CDR3 loop is CASSFLQGGFDEQFF. CDR3 in DNA: TGTGCCAGCAGCTTTTTGCAGGGAGGATTCGATGAGCAGTTCTTC. The chain employs TRBV7-9 and TRBJ2-1; possibly TRBD2 for D (6 bases). The V end lost 3 bases, the J end lost 8 bases, and 17 bases lay between the germline ends. Per the germline V gene, CDR1 is SEHNR and CDR2 is FQNEAQ (reference sequence). The CDR3 runs 15 residues.

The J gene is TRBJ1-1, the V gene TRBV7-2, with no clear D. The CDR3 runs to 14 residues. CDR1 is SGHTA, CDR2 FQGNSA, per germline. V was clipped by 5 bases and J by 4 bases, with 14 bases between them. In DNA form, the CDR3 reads TGTGCCAGCAGCGTCCTAAGTAGTGGCACTGAAGCTTTCTTT. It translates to CASSVLSSGTEAFF.

This CDR3 is CASSMGQLNQPQHF. CDR3 bases: TGTGCCAGTAGTATGGGCCAGCTAAATCAGCCCCAGCATTTT. This chain connects TRBV19 to TRBJ1-5; D is unresolved. Germline CDR1 reads LNHDA; CDR2 reads SQIVND (reference sequence). The CDR3 consists of 14 residues. The V end lost 3 bases, the J end lost 4 bases, and 10 bases lay between the germline ends.

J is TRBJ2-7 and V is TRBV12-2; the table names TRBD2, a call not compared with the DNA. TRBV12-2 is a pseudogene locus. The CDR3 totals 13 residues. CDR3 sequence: CASSKTDSYEQYF. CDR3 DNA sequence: TGTGCAAGTTCCAAGACTGACTCCTACGAGCAGTACTTC.